This TCR beta chain was profiled in a study of cytomegalovirus exposure and HLA in healthy donors. Findings and limits, study-wide: A reported reduction in N-insertions relative to the approximately 640-donor mean was seen in an Asian-associated ancestry cluster in a later analysis. Researchers reported from a later analysis that most CMV-associated TCR beta chains appeared HLA-restricted.

The PCR ran on 60 Vbeta and 13 Jbeta primers. This table comes from immunoSEQ multiplex PCR, and its TCRdb copy is limited to in-frame clones, with some not included. The sample yields 200,000 to 250,000 clones, around 80% seen once. This clone was seen a few times. What it binds is not known. This CDR3 comprises 13 residues. Germline values: CDR1 MNHNY, CDR2 SVGAGI (reference sequence). With 8 bases clipped from V and 7 bases from J, the junction kept 7 bases outside the gene matches. V usage is TRBV6-6 and J usage is TRBJ2-1, with TRBD1 matching 8 bases. The TCR comes from a middle-aged woman in good health and CMV-seronegative. Sequencing input: PBMCs. CDR3 protein: CASSGDRGNEQFF. The DNA for the CDR3 is TGTGCCAGCTCGGGCGACAGGGGTAATGAGCAGTTCTTC.